A single sample is the source of the 5 T cell receptor beta chains below, sequenced in a study of identical twins. TCRdb passed the 5' RACE reads through MiXCR, listing each CDR3 protein once. The sample includes roughly 1.6 million distinct CDR3 sequences, less than 35% seen only once; the top ten take approximately 0.29%. Sample: cord blood. Source of these receptors: a newborn girl in good health.

J is TRBJ1-5 and V is TRBV29-1; D call uncertain. CDR1 SQVTM and CDR2 ANQGSEA come from the germline V gene. This CDR3 is built from 13 residues. V lost 4 bases and J 1 base, leaving 8 bases between the germline ends. CDR3 amino acids: CSVAYRSNQPQHF. The DNA of the CDR3 is TGCAGCGTTGCTTACAGAAGCAATCAGCCCCAGCATTTT.

This clonotype was recorded a few times. The genes are TRBV19 and TRBJ2-1; TRBD2 matches 10 bases. The junction had 11 bases not matched to a gene; V was cut back by 4 bases and J by 11 bases. Germline CDR1 LNHDA, CDR2 SQIVND (reference sequence). This CDR3 region has 15 residues. This CDR3 is CASSTLFSSGSQQFF. The DNA for the CDR3 is TGTGCCAGTAGTACCCTCTTTTCTAGCGGGAGTCAGCAGTTCTTC.

This clonotype was detected ten times or more. The chain recombines TRBV12-3 or TRBV12-4 with TRBJ2-7; D might be TRBD1 (5 bases). The V gene lost 3 bases and the J gene lost 2 bases, with 8 bases spanning the gap. The CDR3 is made up of 13 amino acids. As DNA, the CDR3 is TGTGCCAGCAGTTTGATGGACACCTACGAGCAGTACTTC. It specifies CASSLMDTYEQYF.

This clonotype turned up a few times. V and J are TRBV20-1 and TRBJ2-1, with 11 bases lining up with TRBD2. The end of the DNA fits TRBJ2-7 better, so the J call may be wrong. CDR1 and CDR2 (germline): DFQATT, SNEGSKA (reference sequence). The CDR3 is 14 amino acids. CDR3 residues: CSALTSGTYNEQYF. In DNA form, the CDR3 reads TGCAGTGCCCTGACTAGCGGGACCTACAATGAGCAGTACTTC.

This clonotype was seen a handful of times. The chain joins TRBV5-5 to TRBJ2-7, with D possibly matching TRBD1 (6 bases). The CDR3 is 18 amino acids. CDR1 SGHKS and CDR2 YYEKEE come from the germline V gene (reference sequence). Trimming took 1 base from V and 3 from J, leaving 23 bases between them. CDR3 sequence (DNA): TGTGCCAGCAGCTTGTTTCCCAGGGGCTCTTCCCACGGCTACGAGCAGTACTTC. Residues: CASSLFPRGSSHGYEQYF.